This T cell receptor beta chain was recovered during a study of T cell changes during pregnancy in multiple sclerosis. CDR1 and CDR2 (germline): SGHAT, FQNNGV. The CDR3 covers 12 residues. TCRdb's copy holds only in-frame clones and misses some; the assay was immunoSEQ multiplex PCR. This table has some 80,000 clones, 70% to 90% appearing once. About this clone: Sequence at one end of the junction differs from germline and may be a read error.

V usage is TRBV11-2 and J usage is TRBJ2-3; 7 nucleotides agree with TRBD1. The receptor comes from a female donor in good health, enrolled as a control in a pregnancy study. Material: peripheral blood, obtained in the first trimester of pregnancy. CDR3 nucleotides: TGTGCCAGCAGCCCGTCAGGGACAGTGGGTAATTTT. Encoded protein: CASSPSGTVGNF.